This is a list of T cell receptor beta chains from one sample in a study of blood T cell repertoires in COVID-19. Sequencing used immunoSEQ multiplex PCR; TCRdb keeps in-frame clones, though not all of them. The data contain roughly 140,000 clones, 70% to 90% of them singletons. The specimen was peripheral blood. These receptors were collected from a woman aged 40 to 50 with active or convalescent COVID-19. The CDR3 runs from the conserved cysteine through the conserved F or W. The D gene is left open where the match is weak. Not all rows give a size; the values are once, few, many and, for expanded clones, a class.

v_gene: TRBV27; len: 21; j_gene: TRBJ2-6; d_gene: TRBD2; abundance: .; CDR3aa: CASSFQRTSVRPRLGANVLTF; CDR3nt: TGTGCCAGCAGTTTCCAGAGGACTAGCGTCCGCCCCAGGCTCGGGGCCAACGTCCTGACTTTC
v_gene: TRBV2; len: 14; j_gene: TRBJ2-7; d_gene: .; abundance: .; CDR3aa: CASSPFEFPYEQYF; CDR3nt: TGTGCCAGCAGCCCGTTTGAGTTCCCCTACGAGCAGTACTTC
v_gene: TRBV7-2; len: 14; j_gene: TRBJ1-1; d_gene: .; abundance: .; CDR3aa: CASSLSPTNTEAFF; CDR3nt: TGTGCCAGCAGCTTATCCCCTACGAACACTGAAGCTTTCTTT
v_gene: TRBV5-6; len: 15; j_gene: TRBJ2-2; d_gene: TRBD2; abundance: .; CDR3aa: CATTGGRLNTGELFF; CDR3nt: TGTGCCACCACGGGCGGGAGATTGAACACCGGGGAGCTGTTTTTT
v_gene: TRBV28; len: 13; j_gene: TRBJ1-2; d_gene: TRBD1; abundance: .; CDR3aa: CASSQQGAYGYTF; CDR3nt: TGTGCCAGCAGCCAACAGGGGGCCTATGGCTACACCTTC
v_gene: TRBV6-5; len: 15; j_gene: TRBJ1-5; d_gene: TRBD1; abundance: .; CDR3aa: CASSYSDRGLQPQHF; CDR3nt: TGTGCCAGCAGTTACTCGGACAGGGGGCTTCAGCCCCAGCATTTT
v_gene: TRBV6-1; len: 15; j_gene: TRBJ1-3; d_gene: TRBD1; abundance: .; CDR3aa: CASSEDRGSGNTIYF; CDR3nt: TGTGCCAGCAGTGAGGACAGGGGCTCTGGAAACACCATATATTTT
v_gene: TRBV19; len: 14; j_gene: TRBJ1-5; d_gene: .; abundance: few; CDR3aa: CASRREQGTQPQHF; CDR3nt: TGTGCCAGTAGACGGGAACAGGGAACCCAGCCCCAGCATTTT
v_gene: TRBV4-3; len: 15; j_gene: TRBJ1-5; d_gene: TRBD1; abundance: .; CDR3aa: CASSQGTGGRQPQHF; CDR3nt: TGCGCCAGCAGCCAAGGGACAGGGGGCCGACAGCCCCAGCATTTT
v_gene: TRBV7-2; len: 13; j_gene: TRBJ2-7; d_gene: .; abundance: .; CDR3aa: CASSLAEGVEQYF; CDR3nt: TGTGCCAGCAGCTTGGCGGAAGGGGTCGAGCAGTACTTC
v_gene: TRBV4-1; len: 11; j_gene: TRBJ1-6; d_gene: .; abundance: .; CDR3aa: CASLRPGALHF; CDR3nt: TGCGCCAGCCTGAGGCCGGGGGCCCTCCACTTT
v_gene: TRBV28; len: 14; j_gene: TRBJ2-1; d_gene: TRBD1; abundance: .; CDR3aa: CASSPRDRNNEQFF; CDR3nt: TGTGCCAGCAGTCCAAGGGACAGGAACAATGAGCAGTTCTTC
v_gene: TRBV10-3; len: 13; j_gene: TRBJ1-1; d_gene: .; abundance: .; CDR3aa: CAIGAGMGTEAFF; CDR3nt: TGTGCCATCGGGGCAGGGATGGGCACTGAAGCTTTCTTT
v_gene: TRBV18; len: 14; j_gene: TRBJ1-2; d_gene: .; abundance: few; CDR3aa: CASSRSTNDYGYTF; CDR3nt: TGTGCCAGCTCACGATCGACTAACGACTATGGCTACACCTTC
v_gene: TRBV7-2; len: 15; j_gene: TRBJ1-1; d_gene: TRBD1; abundance: .; CDR3aa: CASRLQGVANTEAFF; CDR3nt: TGTGCCAGCAGGCTACAGGGGGTAGCGAACACTGAAGCTTTCTTT
v_gene: TRBV4-3; len: 14; j_gene: TRBJ2-7; d_gene: TRBD1; abundance: .; CDR3aa: CASSHPGTAYEQYF; CDR3nt: TGCGCCAGCAGCCATCCCGGGACAGCCTACGAGCAGTACTTC
v_gene: TRBV19; len: 15; j_gene: TRBJ2-3; d_gene: TRBD2; abundance: .; CDR3aa: CASSIGPSGSDTQYF; CDR3nt: TGTGCCAGTAGTATAGGCCCTAGCGGGTCTGATACGCAGTATTTT
v_gene: TRBV20-1; len: 11; j_gene: TRBJ1-2; d_gene: .; abundance: .; CDR3aa: CSANRNYGYTF; CDR3nt: TGCAGTGCTAACAGAAACTATGGCTACACCTTC